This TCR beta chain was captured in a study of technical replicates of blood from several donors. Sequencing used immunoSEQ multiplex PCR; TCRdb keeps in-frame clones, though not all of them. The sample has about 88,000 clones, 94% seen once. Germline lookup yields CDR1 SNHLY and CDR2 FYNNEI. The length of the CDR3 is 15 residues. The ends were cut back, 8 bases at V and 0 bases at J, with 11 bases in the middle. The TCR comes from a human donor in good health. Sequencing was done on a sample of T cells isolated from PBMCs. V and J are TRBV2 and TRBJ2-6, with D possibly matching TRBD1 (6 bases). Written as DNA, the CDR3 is TGTGCCAGCGCTCTGGACAGCTCTGGGGCCAACGTCCTGACTTTC. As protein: CASALDSSGANVLTF.